A single count supports the clone carrying this T cell receptor (beta chain). The germline V gene has CDR1 LGHDT and CDR2 YNNKEL (reference sequence). The CDR3 consists of 18 residues. J was trimmed by 8 bases and V by 4 bases; bases with no gene match: 15. These data are taken from a study of blood T cells in healthy people across ages. Together with a sample-barcoded 5' primer, a J-beta primer mix was included in a second PCR lasting roughly 7 to 11 cycles. TCRdb ran MiXCR on the 5' RACE reads and lists one entry per CDR3 protein. The sample records around 1,800,000 distinct CDR3 sequences, approximately 40% being singletons. RNA extraction gave at least 5 micrograms of total RNA per sample.

This receptor was identified in a human donor in good health. V gene TRBV3-1 combines with J gene TRBJ2-1, with 12 bases identical to TRBD2. The sequenced sample consisted of blood. DNA for the CDR3: TGTGCCAGCAGCCCCCCCTTCCTAGCGGGGGGGCCACCCCATGAGCAGTTCTTC. It translates to CASSPPFLAGGPPHEQFF.